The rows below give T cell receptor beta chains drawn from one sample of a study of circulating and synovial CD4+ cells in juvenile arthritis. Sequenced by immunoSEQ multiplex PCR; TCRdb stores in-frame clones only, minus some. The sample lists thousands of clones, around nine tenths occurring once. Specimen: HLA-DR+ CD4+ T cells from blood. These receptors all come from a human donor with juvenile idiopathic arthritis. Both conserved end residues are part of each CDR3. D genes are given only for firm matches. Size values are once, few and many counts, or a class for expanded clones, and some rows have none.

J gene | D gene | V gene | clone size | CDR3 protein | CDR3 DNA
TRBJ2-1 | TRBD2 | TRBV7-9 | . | CASSSPGLAGDGEQFF | TGTGCCAGCAGCTCCCCGGGACTAGCGGGAGATGGTGAGCAGTTCTTC
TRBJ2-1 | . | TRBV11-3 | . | CASSLAPSEQFF | TGTGCCAGCAGCTTAGCGCCTAGCGAGCAGTTCTTC
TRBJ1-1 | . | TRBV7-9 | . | CASTEQFAHTEAFF | TGTGCCAGCACCGAACAATTTGCACACACTGAAGCTTTCTTT
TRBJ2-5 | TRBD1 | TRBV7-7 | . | CASSSGAGTGSETQYF | TGTGCTAGCAGCTCGGGAGCCGGGACAGGGAGTGAGACCCAGTACTTC
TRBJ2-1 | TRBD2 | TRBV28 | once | CASSSTSGREFF | TGTGCCAGCAGTTCGACTAGCGGGAGGGAGTTCTTC
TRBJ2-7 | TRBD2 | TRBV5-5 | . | CASSAGPSGGEQYF | TGTGCCAGCAGCGCAGGGCCTAGCGGTGGAGAGCAGTACTTC
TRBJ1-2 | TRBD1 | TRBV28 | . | CASTLTGPYGYTF | TGTGCCAGCACCCTGACAGGGCCCTATGGCTACACCTTC
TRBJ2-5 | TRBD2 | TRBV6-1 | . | CASSDGLAEYQETQYF | TGTGCCAGCAGTGACGGACTAGCGGAGTACCAAGAGACCCAGTACTTC
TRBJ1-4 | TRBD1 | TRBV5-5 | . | CASSNPLSGQANEKLFF | TGTGCCAGCAGCAATCCATTGAGTGGACAGGCTAATGAAAAACTGTTTTTT
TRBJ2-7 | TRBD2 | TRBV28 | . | CASRGAVGTSASYEQYF | TGTGCCAGCAGGGGAGCCGTTGGGACTAGCGCCTCCTACGAGCAGTACTTC
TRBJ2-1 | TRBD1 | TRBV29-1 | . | CSATDSGTGVANEQFF | TGCAGCGCGACAGACTCCGGGACAGGGGTTGCTAATGAGCAGTTCTTC
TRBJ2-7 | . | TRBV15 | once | CATSHKEGSRTYEQYF | TGTGCCACCAGCCATAAGGAGGGCAGCCGAACCTACGAGCAGTACTTC
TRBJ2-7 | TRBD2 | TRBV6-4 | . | CATKLAGAPYEQYF | TGTGCCACCAAACTAGCGGGAGCTCCATACGAGCAGTACTTC
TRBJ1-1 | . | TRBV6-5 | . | CASSYPLSEAFF | TGTGCCAGCAGTTACCCCTTATCGGAAGCTTTCTTT
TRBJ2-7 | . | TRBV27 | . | CASSFIDSPYEQYF | TGTGCCAGCAGTTTCATCGACAGCCCCTACGAGCAGTACTTC
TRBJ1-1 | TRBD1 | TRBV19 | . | CASTNLDRGGPLNTEAFF | TGTGCCAGTACCAACCTGGACAGGGGTGGCCCCTTGAACACTGAAGCTTTCTTT
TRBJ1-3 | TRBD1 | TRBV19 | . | CASSPTGAGNTIYF | TGTGCCAGTAGCCCGACAGGGGCTGGAAACACCATATATTTT
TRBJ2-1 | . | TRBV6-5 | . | CASSYSTLRGKEQFF | TGTGCCAGCAGTTACTCGACTCTCAGGGGCAAAGAGCAGTTCTTC
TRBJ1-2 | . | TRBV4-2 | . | CASSSGQLANYGYTF | TGTGCCAGCAGCTCTGGACAGTTAGCTAACTATGGCTACACCTTC
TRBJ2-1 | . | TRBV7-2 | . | CASSLQVAAHEQFF | TGTGCCAGCAGCTTACAGGTAGCGGCCCATGAGCAGTTCTTC
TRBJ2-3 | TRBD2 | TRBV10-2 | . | CASSAGLAGGADTQYF | TGCGCCAGCAGTGCCGGACTAGCGGGAGGTGCAGATACGCAGTATTTT
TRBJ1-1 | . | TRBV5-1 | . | CASSLGPGETEAFF | TGCGCCAGCAGCTTGGGGCCAGGGGAAACTGAAGCTTTCTTT
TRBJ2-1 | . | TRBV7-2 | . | CASSFGNEQFF | TGTGCCAGCAGCTTCGGGAATGAGCAGTTCTTC
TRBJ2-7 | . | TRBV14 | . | CASSPLGTPPYEQYF | TGTGCCAGCAGCCCGTTGGGGACACCTCCCTACGAGCAGTACTTC
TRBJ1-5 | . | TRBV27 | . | CASRGGRNQPQHF | TGTGCCAGCAGGGGGGGACGCAATCAGCCCCAGCATTTT
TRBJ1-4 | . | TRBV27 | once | CASSLAARGISANEKLFF | TGTGCCAGCAGTTTAGCCGCGAGGGGGATATCAGCTAATGAAAAACTGTTTTTT
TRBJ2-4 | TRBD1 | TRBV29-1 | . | CSALSFIGQDPKNLAKNIQYF | TGCAGCGCCCTTTCATTCATCGGACAGGATCCGAAGAACCTAGCCAAAAACATTCAGTACTTC
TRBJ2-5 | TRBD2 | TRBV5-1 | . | CASSFNSGRQETQYF | TGCGCCAGCAGCTTCAATAGCGGGAGGCAAGAGACCCAGTACTTC
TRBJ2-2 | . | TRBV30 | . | CAWSRQSLNTGELFF | TGTGCCTGGAGCCGACAGTCTTTGAACACCGGGGAGCTGTTTTTT
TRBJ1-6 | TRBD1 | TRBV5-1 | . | CASSGTMGQIGSPLHF | TGCGCCAGCAGCGGCACCATGGGACAGATAGGGTCACCCCTCCACTTT
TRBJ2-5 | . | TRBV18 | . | CASSPVELGETQYF | TGTGCCAGCTCACCAGTGGAACTAGGGGAGACCCAGTACTTC
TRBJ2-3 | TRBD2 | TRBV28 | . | CASSSSLSIAGDTDTQYF | TGTGCCAGCAGTTCGTCCCTTTCTATAGCGGGGGACACAGATACGCAGTATTTT
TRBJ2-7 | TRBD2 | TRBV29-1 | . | CSVEGLTGGYEQYF | TGCAGCGTTGAAGGCTTAACGGGAGGGTACGAGCAGTACTTC
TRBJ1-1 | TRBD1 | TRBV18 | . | CASSPGQGNTEAFF | TGTGCCAGCTCACCAGGACAGGGGAACACTGAAGCTTTCTTT
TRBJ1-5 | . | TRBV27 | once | CASSEGGGNQPQHF | TGTGCCAGCAGCGAAGGGGGAGGCAATCAGCCCCAGCATTTT
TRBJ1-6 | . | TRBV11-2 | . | CASSLDFRVSPLHF | TGTGCCAGCAGCTTAGATTTCCGGGTTTCACCCCTCCACTTT
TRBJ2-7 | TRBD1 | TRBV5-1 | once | CASSQGARAGEQYF | TGCGCCAGCAGCCAGGGGGCACGCGCGGGGGAGCAGTACTTC
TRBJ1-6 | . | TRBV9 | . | CASSVEGRTNSPLHF | TGTGCCAGCAGCGTAGAGGGGCGGACGAATTCCCCCCTCCACTTT
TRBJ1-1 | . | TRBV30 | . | CAWSVQRRNTEAFF | TGTGCCTGGAGTGTACAGCGGAGGAACACTGAAGCTTTCTTT
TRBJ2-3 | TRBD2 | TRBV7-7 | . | CASSPLAGGTDTQYF | TGTGCCAGCAGCCCTCTAGCGGGGGGGACAGATACGCAGTATTTT
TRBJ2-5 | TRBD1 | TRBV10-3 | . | CATVKTGEETQYF | TGTGCCACGGTCAAAACAGGGGAGGAGACCCAGTACTTC
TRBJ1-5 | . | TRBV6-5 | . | CASSYKTSDQPQHF | TGTGCCAGCAGTTACAAGACGAGCGATCAGCCCCAGCATTTT
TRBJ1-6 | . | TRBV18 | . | CASSRTTARTGGPPLHF | TGTGCCAGCTCACGAACGACAGCCCGCACGGGAGGCCCACCCCTCCACTTT
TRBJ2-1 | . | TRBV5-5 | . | CASSPIELSYNEQFF | TGTGCCAGCAGTCCTATAGAACTCTCCTACAATGAGCAGTTCTTC
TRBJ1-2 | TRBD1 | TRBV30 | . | CACLLRDRATYGYTF | TGTGCCTGCCTTCTGAGGGACAGAGCGACCTATGGCTACACCTTC
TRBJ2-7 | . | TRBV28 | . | CASSTIAFSSYEQYF | TGTGCCAGCAGTACAATAGCGTTTAGCTCCTACGAGCAGTACTTC
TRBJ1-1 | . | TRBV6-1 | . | CASSLQGVRTFF | TGTGCCAGCAGCCTACAGGGCGTGAGGACTTTCTTT
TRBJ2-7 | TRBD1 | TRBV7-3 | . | CASSVTGGGKVEQYF | TGTGCCAGCAGCGTAACAGGGGGCGGGAAAGTCGAGCAGTACTTC
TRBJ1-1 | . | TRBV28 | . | CASSFEGMAFF | TGTGCCAGCAGTTTCGAGGGTATGGCTTTCTTT
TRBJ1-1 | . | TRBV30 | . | CAWSGGGNTEAFF | TGTGCCTGGAGTGGAGGAGGGAACACTGAAGCTTTCTTT
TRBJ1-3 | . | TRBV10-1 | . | CASSESPPGMGGNTIYF | TGCGCCAGCAGTGAGTCTCCCCCGGGGATGGGTGGAAACACCATATATTTT
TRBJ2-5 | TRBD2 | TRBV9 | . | CASSLQGLAGVETQYF | TGTGCCAGCAGCCTCCAGGGACTAGCGGGAGTGGAGACCCAGTACTTC
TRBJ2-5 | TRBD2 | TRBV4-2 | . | CASRPLAGARETQYF | TGTGCCAGCAGGCCACTAGCGGGGGCGAGGGAGACCCAGTACTTC
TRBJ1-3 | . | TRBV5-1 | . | CASSEAVSGGNTIYF | TGCGCCAGCAGCGAAGCGGTATCGGGAGGAAACACCATATATTTT
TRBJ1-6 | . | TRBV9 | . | CASSVDPGGNSPLHF | TGTGCCAGCAGCGTAGACCCGGGGGGCAATTCACCCCTCCACTTT